One T cell receptor beta chain is described in this entry. Sequencing was performed with immunoSEQ multiplex PCR; in TCRdb, only in-frame clones are kept and a portion is missing. The table records about 82,000 clones, 86% of them present only once. The data were obtained in a study of OX40 agonist ivuxolimab in advanced cancers. Study summary: Prior anti-PD-1, anti-PD-L1 or anti-CTLA-4 therapy was allowed; approximately 41% had some.

The germline V and J ends were trimmed by 6 bases and 7 bases, with 15 bases remaining between them. CDR3 length equals 13 residues. Germline V lookup: CDR1 SGDLS, CDR2 YYNGEE. The rearrangement joins TRBV9 to TRBJ2-3; TRBD2 is a possible D gene (6 bases). Sequencing used CD4+ or CD8+ T cells sorted from blood, obtained in a trial of the OX40 agonist ivuxolimab. The receptor was derived from an adult with an advanced solid tumor such as melanoma, head and neck, liver or kidney cancer. As DNA, the CDR3 is TGTGCCAGCACCCCGGCGGCGGGGTATACGCAGTATTTT. This translates into CASTPAAGYTQYF.